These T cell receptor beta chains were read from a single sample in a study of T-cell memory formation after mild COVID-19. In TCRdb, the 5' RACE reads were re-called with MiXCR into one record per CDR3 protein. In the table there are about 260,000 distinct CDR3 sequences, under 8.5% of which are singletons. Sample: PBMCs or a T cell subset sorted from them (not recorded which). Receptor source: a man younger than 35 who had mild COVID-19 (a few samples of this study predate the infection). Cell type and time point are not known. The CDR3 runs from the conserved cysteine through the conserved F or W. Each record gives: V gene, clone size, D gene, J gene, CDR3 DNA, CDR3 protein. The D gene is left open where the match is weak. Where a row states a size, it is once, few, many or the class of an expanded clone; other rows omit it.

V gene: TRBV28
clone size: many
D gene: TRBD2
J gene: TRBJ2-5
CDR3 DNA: TGTGCCAGCCGGTCCTCCGAGCGGGGGGGAGAGACCCAGTACTTC
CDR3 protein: CASRSSERGGETQYF

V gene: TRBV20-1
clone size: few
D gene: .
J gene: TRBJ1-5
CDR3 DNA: TGCAGTGCTAGAGGGGTCGCAGGGTTACAGCCCCAGCATTTT
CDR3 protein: CSARGVAGLQPQHF

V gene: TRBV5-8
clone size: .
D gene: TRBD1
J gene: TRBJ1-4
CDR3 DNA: TGTGCCAGCAGCTTGGGGGCAGGGGGCAGCCAGAGTGAAAAACTGTTTTTT
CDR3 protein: CASSLGAGGSQSEKLFF

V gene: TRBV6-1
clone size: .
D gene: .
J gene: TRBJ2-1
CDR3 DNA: TGTGCCAGCAGTATGGGTGAGCAGTTCTTC
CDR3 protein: CASSMGEQFF

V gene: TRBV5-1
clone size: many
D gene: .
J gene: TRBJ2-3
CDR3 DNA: TGCGCCAGCAGCTTGGTAGGTCTCGGTCGAGCGGATACGCAGTATTTT
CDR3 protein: CASSLVGLGRADTQYF

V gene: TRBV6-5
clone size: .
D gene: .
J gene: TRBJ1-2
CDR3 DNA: TGTGCCAGCAGTCCGTACCTAGGCCAAAACTATGGCTACACCTTC
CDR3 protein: CASSPYLGQNYGYTF

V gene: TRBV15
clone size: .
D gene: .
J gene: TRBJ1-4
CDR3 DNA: TGTGCCACCAGCAGGCAGGGGAATCTTAATGAAAAACTGTTTTTT
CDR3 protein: CATSRQGNLNEKLFF

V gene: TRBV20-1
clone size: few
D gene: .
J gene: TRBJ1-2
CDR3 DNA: TGCAGTGCTAGACCCCGGGACTTCTGGGGCTATGGCTACACCTTC
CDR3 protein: CSARPRDFWGYGYTF

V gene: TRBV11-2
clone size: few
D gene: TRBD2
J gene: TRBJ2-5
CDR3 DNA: TGTGCCAGCAGCCCGCGGACTAGCCCTAATAGGTACTTC
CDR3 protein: CASSPRTSPNRYF

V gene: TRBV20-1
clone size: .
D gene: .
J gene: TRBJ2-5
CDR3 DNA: TGCAGTGCTAGAAGGCCCTGGCCGGAGACCCAGTACTTC
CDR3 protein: CSARRPWPETQYF

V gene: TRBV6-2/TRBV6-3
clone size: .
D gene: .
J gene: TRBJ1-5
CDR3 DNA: TGTGCCAGCAAAAACTCCGGGACAAGCAATCAGCCCCAGCATTTT
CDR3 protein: CASKNSGTSNQPQHF

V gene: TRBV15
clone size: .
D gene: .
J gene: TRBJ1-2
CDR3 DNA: TGTGCCACCAGCAGTCAGGGAGGCGGCTACACCTTC
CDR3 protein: CATSSQGGGYTF

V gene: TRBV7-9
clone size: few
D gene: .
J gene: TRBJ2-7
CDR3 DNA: TGTGCCAGCAACCTCCGCGACGAGGACGAGCAGTACTTC
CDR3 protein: CASNLRDEDEQYF

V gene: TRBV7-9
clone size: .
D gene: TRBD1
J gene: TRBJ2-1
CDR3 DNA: TGTGCCAGCAGCCCTGCCCGGGACAGGGCTGAGCAGTTCTTC
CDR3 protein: CASSPARDRAEQFF

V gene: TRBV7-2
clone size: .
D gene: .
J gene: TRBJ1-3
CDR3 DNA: TGTGCCAGCACCTTTTCGGGAGCATCTGGAAACACCATATATTTT
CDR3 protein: CASTFSGASGNTIYF

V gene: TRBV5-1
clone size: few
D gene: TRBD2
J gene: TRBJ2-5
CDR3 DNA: TGCGCCAGCAGCTCCATAGCGGGGGGGCAAGAGACCCAGTACTTC
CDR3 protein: CASSSIAGGQETQYF

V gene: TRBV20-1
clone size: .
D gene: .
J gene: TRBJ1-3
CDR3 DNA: TGCAGTGCTAGAGAGCTATTCCGGGACGTGCGAGGAAACACCATATATTTT
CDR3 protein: CSARELFRDVRGNTIYF

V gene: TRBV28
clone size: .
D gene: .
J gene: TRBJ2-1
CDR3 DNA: TGTGCCAGCGGCGCGAACGGCCAGGGGTACAATGAGCAGTTCTTC
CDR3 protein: CASGANGQGYNEQFF

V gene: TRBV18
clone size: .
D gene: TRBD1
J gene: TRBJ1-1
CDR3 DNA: TGTGCCAGCTCTCTAGGACAGGACACTGAAGCTTTCTTT
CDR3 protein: CASSLGQDTEAFF

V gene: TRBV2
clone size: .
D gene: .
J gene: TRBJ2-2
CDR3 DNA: TGTGCCAGCAGCGGGGCAGGGAGAGGCGGGGAGCTGTTTTTT
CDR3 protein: CASSGAGRGGELFF

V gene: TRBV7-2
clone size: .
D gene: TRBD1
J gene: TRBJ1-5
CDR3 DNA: TGTGCCAGCAGCTTATCAGGGGGCTATAGCAATCAGCCCCAGCATTTT
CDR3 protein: CASSLSGGYSNQPQHF

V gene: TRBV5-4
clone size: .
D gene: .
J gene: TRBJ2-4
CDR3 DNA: TGTGCCAGCAGCGTTGGGAGTACCAAAAACATTCAGTACTTC
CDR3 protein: CASSVGSTKNIQYF

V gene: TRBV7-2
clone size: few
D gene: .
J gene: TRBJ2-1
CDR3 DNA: TGTGCCAGCAGTTTTGGGGGGCTAGCGGCACTTCGTGAGCAGTTCTTC
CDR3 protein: CASSFGGLAALREQFF

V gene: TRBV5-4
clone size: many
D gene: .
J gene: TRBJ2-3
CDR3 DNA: TGTGCCAGCAGCTTCCCGAGGGGGGACGGATTGGTAGATACGCAGTATTTT
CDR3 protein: CASSFPRGDGLVDTQYF

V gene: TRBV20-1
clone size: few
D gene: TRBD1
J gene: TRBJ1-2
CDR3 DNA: TGCAGTGCCGAACAGGGGACGTCCAACTATGGCTACACCTTC
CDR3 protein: CSAEQGTSNYGYTF

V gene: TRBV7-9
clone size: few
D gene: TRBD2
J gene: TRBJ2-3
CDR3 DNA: TGTGCCAGCAGTTCACCCAGCGGGGGGGCCCCCACAGATACGCAGTATTTT
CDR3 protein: CASSSPSGGAPTDTQYF

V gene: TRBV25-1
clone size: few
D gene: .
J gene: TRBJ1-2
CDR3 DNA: TGTGCCAGCAGTGAGCCAGGGTGGGGAGGCTACACCTTC
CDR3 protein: CASSEPGWGGYTF

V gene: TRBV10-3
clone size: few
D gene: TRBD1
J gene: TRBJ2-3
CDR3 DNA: TGTGCCACCCTCCGGGACAGGGTTTCAGATACGCAGTATTTT
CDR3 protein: CATLRDRVSDTQYF

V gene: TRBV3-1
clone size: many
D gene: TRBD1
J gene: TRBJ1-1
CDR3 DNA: TGTGCCAGCAGCCAAGATTGGGGACAGTACACTGAAGCTTTCTTT
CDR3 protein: CASSQDWGQYTEAFF

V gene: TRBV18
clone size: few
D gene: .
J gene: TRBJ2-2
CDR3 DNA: TGTGCCAGCTCACCCATAGAGTTCGCGAACACCGGGGAGCTGTTTTTT
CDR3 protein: CASSPIEFANTGELFF

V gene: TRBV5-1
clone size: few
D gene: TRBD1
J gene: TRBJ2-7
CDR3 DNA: TGCGCCGGGCTACCCGGGACAGGGAACAACGAGCAGTACTTC
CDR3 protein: CAGLPGTGNNEQYF

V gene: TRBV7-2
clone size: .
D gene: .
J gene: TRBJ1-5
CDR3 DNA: TGTGCCAGCAGCTTAGGGGACGAGGCCCAGCATTTT
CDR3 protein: CASSLGDEAQHF

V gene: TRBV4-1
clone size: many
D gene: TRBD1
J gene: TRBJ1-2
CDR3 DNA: TGCGCCAGCAGCCAAAAATGGGACAGCGGCGGAGGCTACACCTTC
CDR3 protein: CASSQKWDSGGGYTF

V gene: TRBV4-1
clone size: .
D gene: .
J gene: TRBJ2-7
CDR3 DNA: TGCGCCAGCAGCCAAGATCGGGGAAGCGAGCAGTACTTC
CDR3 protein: CASSQDRGSEQYF

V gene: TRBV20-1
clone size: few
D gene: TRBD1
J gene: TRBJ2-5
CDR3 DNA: TGCAGTCATGACAGGGAAGAGACCCAGTACTTC
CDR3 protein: CSHDREETQYF

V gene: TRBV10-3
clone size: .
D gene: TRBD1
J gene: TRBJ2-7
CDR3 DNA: TGTGCCATCGGACAGGAGCGTAGGGAGCAGTACTTC
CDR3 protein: CAIGQERREQYF

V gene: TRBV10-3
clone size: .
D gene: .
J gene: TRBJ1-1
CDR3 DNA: TGTGCCTCTACGGGTCCCTTGAACACTGAAGCTTTCTTT
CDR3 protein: CASTGPLNTEAFF

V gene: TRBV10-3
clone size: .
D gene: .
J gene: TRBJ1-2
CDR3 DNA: TGTGCCATCAGGTCATTAGGGCACGGCTACACCTTC
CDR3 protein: CAIRSLGHGYTF

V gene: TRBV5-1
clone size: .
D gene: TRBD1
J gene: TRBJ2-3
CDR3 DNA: TGCGCCAGCGGTAGACAGGGTGCAGATACGCAGTATTTT
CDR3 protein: CASGRQGADTQYF

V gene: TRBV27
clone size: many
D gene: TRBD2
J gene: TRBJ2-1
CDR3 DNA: TGTGCCAGCAGTAAGACTAGCGGGGGGCTTGCGAGCTCCTACAATGAGCAGTTCTTC
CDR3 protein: CASSKTSGGLASSYNEQFF

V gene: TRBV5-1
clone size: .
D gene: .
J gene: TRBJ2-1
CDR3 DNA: TGCGCCAGCAGCTTGGAACCTCAGGGGGGTTATAGTGAGCAGTTCTTC
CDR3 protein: CASSLEPQGGYSEQFF

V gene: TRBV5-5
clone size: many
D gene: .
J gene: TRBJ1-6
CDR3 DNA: TGTGCCAGCAGTGGGGGGCCTAATTCACCCCTCCACTTT
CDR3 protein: CASSGGPNSPLHF

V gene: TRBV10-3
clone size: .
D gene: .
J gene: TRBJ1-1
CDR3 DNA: TGTGCCATCAGTGAGTCGGCTAGGGGAGCTTTCTTT
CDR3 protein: CAISESARGAFF

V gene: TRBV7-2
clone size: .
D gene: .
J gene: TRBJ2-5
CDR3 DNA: TGTGCCAGCAGCTTTGGTGGAGGCGACGAGACCCAGTACTTC
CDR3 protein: CASSFGGGDETQYF

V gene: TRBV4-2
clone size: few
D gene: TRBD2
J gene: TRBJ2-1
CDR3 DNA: TGTGCCAGCAGCTTGGAAACTAGCGGGGGGAATGAGCAGTTCTTC
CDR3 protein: CASSLETSGGNEQFF

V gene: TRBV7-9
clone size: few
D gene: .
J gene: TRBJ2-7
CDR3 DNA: TGTGCCAGCAGACCCGGGACGCCGGGCGAGCAGTACTTC
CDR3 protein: CASRPGTPGEQYF

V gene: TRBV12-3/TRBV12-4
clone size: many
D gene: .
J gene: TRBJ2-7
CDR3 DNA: TGTGCCAGCAGTTCCGCCTCCGGGCAGTACTTC
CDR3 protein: CASSSASGQYF

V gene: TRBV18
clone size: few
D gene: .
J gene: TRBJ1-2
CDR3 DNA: TGTGCCAGCTCACCTAACGAACGGGGGACTGATGGCTACACCTTC
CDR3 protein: CASSPNERGTDGYTF

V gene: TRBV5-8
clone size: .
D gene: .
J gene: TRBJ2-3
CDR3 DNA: TGTGCCAGCAGCTTGGCGGGATTTTCCGACACAGATACGCAGTATTTT
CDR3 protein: CASSLAGFSDTDTQYF

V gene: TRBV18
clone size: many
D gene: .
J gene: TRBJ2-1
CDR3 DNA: TGTGCCAGCTCACCAGGGGCCAGCTCCTACAATGAGCAGTTCTTC
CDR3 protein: CASSPGASSYNEQFF

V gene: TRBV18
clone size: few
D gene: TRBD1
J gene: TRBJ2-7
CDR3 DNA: TGTGCCAGCTCACCCTACAGGGGTTCCTCCTACGAGCAGTACTTC
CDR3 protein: CASSPYRGSSYEQYF

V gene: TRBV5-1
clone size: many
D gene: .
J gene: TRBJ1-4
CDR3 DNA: TGCGCCAGCAGCCCGGCGGGCCAGACTGAGTATGAAAAACTGTTTTTT
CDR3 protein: CASSPAGQTEYEKLFF